The 25 T cell receptor beta chains presented below share a single source sample, sequenced in a study of regulatory T cells in long-lasting Graves disease (dated by TCRdb to the early 2020s). Preparation of the library involved multiplex PCR. Sequencing relied on an Illumina HiSeq 4000. iRepertoire HTBI primers and Arm-PCR amplification of CDR3 regions were used to construct TCR beta libraries. TCRdb reprocessed the public reads (quality trimming at Q25 with fastp, clone calling with MiXCR) and kept in-frame beta chains. One record per CDR3 amino acid sequence lists the most common genes and DNA. This sample lists about 540,000 distinct CDR3 sequences; roughly 12% were detected once. Jointly, the top ten make up under 10% of the sample. This specimen's time point label, interpreted: newly diagnosed GD, antithyroid drugs for less than 3 months. For both TCR sequencing and RNA sequencing, RNA was extracted from PBMCs in TRIzol.

The same data also went into a second study, on T cells in Graves' hyperthyroidism and ophthalmopathy.

Material: peripheral blood mononuclear cells (PBMCs), obtained at new diagnosis, from a patient treated with antithyroid drugs. The receptors were sampled from a man aged 25 to 40 with Graves disease. Donor details come from another sample of the same person, matched by shared clones.

This clonotype was counted at least ten times. The chain recombines TRBV11-3 with TRBJ1-1; TRBD1 is a possible D gene (6 bases). In germline, CDR1 is SGHNT, CDR2 YENEEA. CDR3 length: 14 amino acids. Trimming stripped 4 bases from V and 3 bases from J, with 12 bases between. The CDR3 sequence is CASSSYGGHTEAFF. CDR3 DNA: TGTGCCAGCAGCTCTTACGGGGGCCACACTGAAGCTTTCTTT.

The gene calls are TRBV7-2 and TRBJ1-2; D not certain. V was pared by 5 bases and J by 2 bases, with 12 bases between. Germline V gene lookup returns CDR1 SGHTA and CDR2 FQGNSA. The CDR3 loop spans 14 amino acids. The CDR3 sequence is CASSLAMKNYGYTF. CDR3 nucleotide sequence: TGTGCCAGCAGCCTTGCGATGAAAAACTATGGCTACACCTTC.

The chain is built from TRBV27 and TRBJ1-3, with no clear D. This CDR3 spans 13 amino acids. Germline lookup yields CDR1 MNHEY and CDR2 SMNVEV (reference sequence). The V and J ends lost 2 bases and 4 bases respectively, with 6 bases between them. CDR3 DNA sequence: TGTGCCAGCAGTTTAGGAAGGGGAAACACCATATATTTT. It encodes CASSLGRGNTIYF.

Comment on this clonotype: It is likely a read error: a sequence one base away is far more abundant. The chain employs TRBV2 and TRBJ2-7; tentative D call: TRBD1 (5 bases). Deletions cut 7 bases from V and 7 bases from J, with 14 bases between. The CDR3 has 12 residues. Germline V gives CDR1 SNHLY, CDR2 FYNNEI. Here the CDR3 reads CASKWGRGEQYF. The CDR3 DNA sequence: TGTGCCAGCAAGTGGGGAAGGGGTGAGCAGTACTTC.

CDR3 protein: CASSRRVYTDTQYF. The CDR3 bases are TGTGCCAGCAGCCGCCGGGTGTACACAGATACGCAGTATTTT. The chain has TRBV6-1 and TRBJ2-3, with D unclear. The CDR3 is made up of 14 amino acids. Deletions cut 6 bases from V and 2 bases from J, with 12 bases between. Germline CDR1 MNHNS, CDR2 SASEGT.

The chain links TRBV5-1 to TRBJ2-1; D remains unclear. The CDR3 contains 15 residues. CDR1 SGHRS and CDR2 YFSETQ come from the germline V gene. V shed 5 bases and J shed 0 bases, with 12 bases lying between them. The CDR3: CASSRSRSSYNEQFF. CDR3 coding DNA: TGCGCCAGCAGTAGGTCCCGCAGCTCCTACAATGAGCAGTTCTTC.

At least ten counts were recorded for this clonotype. V gene TRBV20-1 combines with J gene TRBJ2-1, with 9 bases matching TRBD2. The trim removed 6 bases at V and 10 bases at J, leaving 16 bases unmatched. This CDR3 has 15 amino acids. The germline V gene encodes CDR1 DFQATT and CDR2 SNEGSKA (reference sequence). The CDR3 DNA reads as TGCAGTGCACCCGCCATGGCGGGAGGGCCTGGGGAGCAGTTCTTC. This translates into CSAPAMAGGPGEQFF.

In its sample, this clonotype was seen a few times. This chain joins TRBV6-1 and TRBJ1-5; 10 positions match TRBD1. CDR1 is MNHNS, CDR2 SASEGT, per germline. The CDR3 is 15 residues long. V was pared by 6 bases and J by 4 bases, with 6 bases of the junction left unmatched. The CDR3 sequence: CASRPDRGLNQPQHF. CDR3 nucleotides: TGTGCCAGCAGACCCGACAGGGGGCTTAATCAGCCCCAGCATTTT.

This clonotype was seen repeatedly, ten times or more. The chain uses TRBV11-2 and TRBJ2-7, with 13 bases matching TRBD2. J gave up 6 bases and V 4 bases, and 6 bases lay outside the gene matches. Germline CDR1 is SGHAT and CDR2 is FQNNGV. The CDR3 consists of 15 residues. In nucleotides, the CDR3 is TGTGCCAGCAGCTGGTGGACTAGCGGGAGCGGCGAGCAGTACTTC. Protein product: CASSWWTSGSGEQYF.

This clonotype was seen at least ten times. V and J are TRBV24-1 and TRBJ1-1, with D possibly matching TRBD1 (5 bases). Germline CDR1 reads KGHDR; CDR2 reads SFDVKD. The CDR3 length is 13 residues. V was cut by 7 bases and J by 1 base, with 9 bases left in between. CDR3 region: CATRKDRNTEAFF. DNA for the CDR3: TGTGCCACCAGGAAAGACAGGAACACTGAAGCTTTCTTT.

This clonotype turned up a few times. The chain carries TRBV14 and TRBJ1-1, with 9 bases matching TRBD1. Germline V gene data show CDR1 as SGHDN and CDR2 as FVKESK. This CDR3 comprises 13 residues. Germline trimming cut 6 bases from V and 3 bases from J; bases unmatched to any gene: 2. The CDR3 nucleotides read TGTGCCAGCAGACAGGGGGCGTACACTGAAGCTTTCTTT. Protein: CASRQGAYTEAFF.

The V and J genes are TRBV20-1 and TRBJ2-2; D call uncertain. V shed 0 bases and J shed 6 bases, with 14 bases lying between them. Germline CDR1 is DFQATT and CDR2 is SNEGSKA (reference sequence). The CDR3 consists of 15 residues. The CDR3 DNA reads TGCAGTGCTAGAGATTTGGCAGGCAAGGCCGGGGAGCTGTTTTTT. Protein product: CSARDLAGKAGELFF.

In its sample, this clonotype was seen many times. This chain uses TRBV7-8 with TRBJ1-1; D gene unclear. The CDR3 is 14 amino acids. Trimming took 0 bases from V and 4 from J, leaving 9 bases between them. CDR1 and CDR2 from the germline V gene are SGHVS and FQNEAQ. The DNA of the CDR3 is TGTGCCAGCAGCTTAGCTAAGTTTAGCACTGAAGCTTTCTTT. Translation gives CASSLAKFSTEAFF.

This clonotype has ten or more counts. CDR3: CSASGLAGGPNSYEQYF. The CDR3 nucleotides are TGCAGTGCTAGTGGCCTAGCGGGAGGGCCGAACTCCTACGAGCAGTACTTC. The rearrangement links TRBV20-1 to TRBJ2-7, with 12 bases that match TRBD2. The CDR3 covers 17 residues. Trimming removed 3 bases from V and 0 bases from J; junction bases left unmatched: 9. Germline V lookup: CDR1 DFQATT, CDR2 SNEGSKA (reference sequence).

This chain joins TRBV20-1 and TRBJ2-3, with D perhaps matching TRBD2 (6 bases). V was trimmed by 3 bases and J by 2 bases, leaving 24 bases between them. Looked up from germline, CDR1 is DFQATT and CDR2 is SNEGSKA (reference sequence). This CDR3 has 18 residues. CDR3 residues: CSARLRRGGLSVTDTQYF. As DNA, the CDR3 is TGCAGTGCTAGGTTGCGTCGGGGAGGCTTATCAGTCACAGATACGCAGTATTTT.

This clonotype was seen ten or more times. The J gene is TRBJ1-2, the V gene TRBV27; D call uncertain. V lost 1 base and J lost 0, with 9 bases in between. The germline V gene encodes CDR1 MNHEY and CDR2 SMNVEV (reference sequence). The CDR3 has 15 residues. In DNA form, the CDR3 reads TGTGCCAGCAGTTTATGGGCCAGCTCTAACTATGGCTACACCTTC. Translated: CASSLWASSNYGYTF.

Only a few counts were recorded for this clonotype. The chain couples TRBV9 to TRBJ1-4; perhaps TRBD1 as D (5 bases). CDR1 is SGDLS, CDR2 YYNGEE, per germline. The CDR3 runs to 14 residues. Deletions cut 2 bases from V and 8 bases from J, with 13 bases between. This chain's CDR3 is CASSVPGREEKLFF. The CDR3 region has the DNA TGTGCCAGCAGCGTCCCAGGGAGAGAGGAAAAACTGTTTTTT.

The chain uses TRBV19 and TRBJ1-1; 7 positions match TRBD1. The trim removed 0 bases at V and 5 bases at J, leaving 6 bases unmatched. Germline V gene lookup returns CDR1 LNHDA and CDR2 SQIVND (reference sequence). This CDR3 is 15 amino acids long. This chain's CDR3 is CASSIDPGGKTEAFF. DNA for the CDR3: TGTGCCAGTAGTATAGATCCAGGGGGGAAGACTGAAGCTTTCTTT.

This clonotype was seen ten or more times. The conserved phenylalanine or tryptophan is not found at the CDR3 terminus, so this likely reflects a read error. It is unclear where the CDR3 begins or ends on the DNA, so no DNA is shown, and the CDR3 is as TCRdb lists it. J is TRBJ2-7 and V is TRBV2; the table's D call TRBD1 went unverified against the DNA. Germline loops: CDR1 SNHLY, CDR2 FYNNEI. 13 amino acids form the CDR3, both terminal residues included. CDR3 protein: CASSVRQGANVPL.

In its sample, this clonotype was seen many times. The rearrangement uses TRBV5-1 and TRBJ1-5; 10 positions agree with TRBD1. The CDR3 sequence is 15 residues long. Unmatched junction bases numbered 4, after V lost 4 bases and J lost 3 bases. CDR1 and CDR2 (germline): SGHRS, YFSETQ. The CDR3 DNA reads TGCGCCAGCAGCCGACAGGGGGCTATCAATCAGCCCCAGCATTTT. This encodes CASSRQGAINQPQHF.

CDR3: CASSRAGTNEKLFF. In nucleotides, the CDR3 is TGTGCCAGCAGCCGGGCGGGAACTAATGAAAAACTGTTTTTT. The J gene is TRBJ1-4, the V gene TRBV3-1; no clear D. V was pared by 4 bases and J by 1 base, with 7 bases between. Germline lookup yields CDR1 LGHDT and CDR2 YNNKEL (reference sequence). The CDR3 extends over 14 amino acids.

This sequence joins TRBV2 and TRBJ2-1; TRBD1 matches at 8 bases. CDR3 length: 16 amino acids. The germline V gene encodes CDR1 SNHLY and CDR2 FYNNEI. Trimming at V came to 8 bases and at J to 2 bases, leaving 11 bases not matched to a gene. CDR3 bases: TGTGCCAGCTCAGGGGGCCGGGGCCGGCCCTACAATGAGCAGTTCTTC. It is translated as CASSGGRGRPYNEQFF.

This clonotype was recorded at least ten times. The rearrangement uses TRBV29-1 and TRBJ2-7; D might be TRBD1 (5 bases). This CDR3 has 14 residues. V was pared by 4 bases and J by 4 bases, with 17 bases between. Germline V lookup: CDR1 SQVTM, CDR2 ANQGSEA. CDR3 in DNA: TGCAGCGTTGCTGGTACAGGAAAGTTATACGAGCAGTACTTC. It encodes CSVAGTGKLYEQYF.

This clonotype was found many times. This sequence joins TRBV7-2 and TRBJ2-1; perhaps TRBD2 as D (5 bases). Trimming took off 7 bases at V and 5 bases at J, with 12 bases between the two ends. Germline CDR1 SGHTA, CDR2 FQGNSA. This CDR3 is built from 13 residues. The CDR3 sequence is CASTPDWDNEQFF. The CDR3 DNA follows: TGTGCCAGCACCCCGGACTGGGACAATGAGCAGTTCTTC. Together with reference TRBV7-2 and TRBJ2-1, the CDR3 gives the full variable domain: GAGVSQSPSNKVTEKGKDVELRCDPISGHTALYWYRQSLGQGLEFLIYFQGNSAPDKSGLPSDRFSAERTGGSVSTLTIQRTQQEDSAVYLCASTPDWDNEQFFGPGTRLTVL.

The table lists this clonotype with a count of one. The chain has TRBV19 and TRBJ2-1; the match to TRBD2 covers 7 bases. The germline V gene has CDR1 LNHDA and CDR2 SQIVND (reference sequence). Trimming took 3 bases from V and 0 from J; bases not matched to a gene: 5. The CDR3 loop spans 16 amino acids. The CDR3 DNA reads as TGTGCCAGTAGTATGGGAGCGGGGAACTCCTACAATGAGCAGTTCTTC. Encoded protein: CASSMGAGNSYNEQFF.